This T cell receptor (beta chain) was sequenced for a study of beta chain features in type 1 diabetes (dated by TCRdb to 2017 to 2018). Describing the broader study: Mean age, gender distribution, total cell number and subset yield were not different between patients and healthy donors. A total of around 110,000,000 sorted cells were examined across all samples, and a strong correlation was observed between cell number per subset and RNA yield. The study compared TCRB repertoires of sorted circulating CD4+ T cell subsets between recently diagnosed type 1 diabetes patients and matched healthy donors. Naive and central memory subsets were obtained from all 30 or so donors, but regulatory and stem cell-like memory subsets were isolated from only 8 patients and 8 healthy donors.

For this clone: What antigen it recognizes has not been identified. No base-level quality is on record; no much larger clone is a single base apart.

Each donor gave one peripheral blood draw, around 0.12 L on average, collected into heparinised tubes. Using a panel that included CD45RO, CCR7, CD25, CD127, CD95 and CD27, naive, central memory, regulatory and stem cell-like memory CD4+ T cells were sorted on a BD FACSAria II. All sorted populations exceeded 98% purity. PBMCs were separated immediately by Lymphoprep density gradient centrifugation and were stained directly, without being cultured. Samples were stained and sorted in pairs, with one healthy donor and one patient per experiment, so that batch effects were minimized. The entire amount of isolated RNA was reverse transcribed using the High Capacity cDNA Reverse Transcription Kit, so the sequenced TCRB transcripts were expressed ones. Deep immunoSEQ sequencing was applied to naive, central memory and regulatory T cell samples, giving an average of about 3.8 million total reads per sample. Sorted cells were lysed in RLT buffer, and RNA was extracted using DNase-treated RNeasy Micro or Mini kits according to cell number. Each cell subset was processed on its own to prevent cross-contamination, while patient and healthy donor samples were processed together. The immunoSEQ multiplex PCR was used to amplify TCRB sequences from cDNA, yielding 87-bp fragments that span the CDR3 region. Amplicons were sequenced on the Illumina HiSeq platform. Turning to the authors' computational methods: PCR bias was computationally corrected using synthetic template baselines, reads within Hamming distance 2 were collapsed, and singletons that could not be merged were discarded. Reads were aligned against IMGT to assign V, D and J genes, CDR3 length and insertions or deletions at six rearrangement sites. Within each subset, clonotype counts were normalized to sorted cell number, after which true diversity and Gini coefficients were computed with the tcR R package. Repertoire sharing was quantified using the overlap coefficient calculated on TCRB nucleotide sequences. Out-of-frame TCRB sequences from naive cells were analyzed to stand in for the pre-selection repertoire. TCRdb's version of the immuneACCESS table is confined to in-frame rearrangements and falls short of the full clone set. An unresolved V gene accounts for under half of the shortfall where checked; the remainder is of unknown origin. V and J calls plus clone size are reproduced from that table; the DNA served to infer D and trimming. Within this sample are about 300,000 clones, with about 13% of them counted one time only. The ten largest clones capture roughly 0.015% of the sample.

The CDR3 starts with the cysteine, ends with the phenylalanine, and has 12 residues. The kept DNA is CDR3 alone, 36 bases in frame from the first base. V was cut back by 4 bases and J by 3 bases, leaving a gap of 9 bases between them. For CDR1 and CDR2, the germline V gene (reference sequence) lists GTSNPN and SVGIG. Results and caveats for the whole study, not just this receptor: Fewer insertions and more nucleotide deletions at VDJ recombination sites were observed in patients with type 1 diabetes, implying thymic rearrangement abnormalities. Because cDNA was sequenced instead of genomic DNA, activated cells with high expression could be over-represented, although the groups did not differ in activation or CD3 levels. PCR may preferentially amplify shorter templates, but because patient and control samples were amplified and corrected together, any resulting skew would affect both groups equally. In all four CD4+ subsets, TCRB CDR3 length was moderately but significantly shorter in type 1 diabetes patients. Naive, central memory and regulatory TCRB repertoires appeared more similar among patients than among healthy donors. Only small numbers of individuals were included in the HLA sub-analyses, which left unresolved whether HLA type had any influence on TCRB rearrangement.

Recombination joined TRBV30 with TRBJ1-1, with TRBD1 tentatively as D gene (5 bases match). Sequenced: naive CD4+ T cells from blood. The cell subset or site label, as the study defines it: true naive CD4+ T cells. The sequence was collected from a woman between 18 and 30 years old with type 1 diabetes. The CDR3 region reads CAWTGGDTEAFF. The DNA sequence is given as TGTGCCTGGACGGGGGGGGACACTGAAGCTTTCTTT. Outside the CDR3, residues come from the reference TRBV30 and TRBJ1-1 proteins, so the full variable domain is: SQTIHQWPATLVQPVGSPLSLECTVEGTSNPNLYWYRQAAGRGLQLLFYSVGIGQISSEVPQNLSASRPQDRQFILSSKKLLLSDSGFYLCAWTGGDTEAFFGQGTRLTVV.